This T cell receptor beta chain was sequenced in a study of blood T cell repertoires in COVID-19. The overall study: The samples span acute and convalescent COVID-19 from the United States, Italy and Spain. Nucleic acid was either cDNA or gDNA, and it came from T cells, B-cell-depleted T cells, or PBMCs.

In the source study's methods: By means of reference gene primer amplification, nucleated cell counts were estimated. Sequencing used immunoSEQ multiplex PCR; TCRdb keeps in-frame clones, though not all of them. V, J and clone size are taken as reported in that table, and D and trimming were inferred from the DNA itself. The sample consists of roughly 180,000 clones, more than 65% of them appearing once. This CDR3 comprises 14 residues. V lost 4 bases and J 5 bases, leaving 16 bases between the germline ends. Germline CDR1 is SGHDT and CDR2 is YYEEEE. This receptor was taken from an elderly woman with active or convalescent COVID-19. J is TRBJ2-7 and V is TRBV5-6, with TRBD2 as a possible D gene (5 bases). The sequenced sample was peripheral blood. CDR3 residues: CASSGLTFEDEQYF. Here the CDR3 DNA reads TGTGCCAGCAGCGGACTGACTTTCGAGGACGAGCAGTACTTC.